This entry is about one T cell receptor (beta chain). What it binds is not known. This sample is drawn from a study of brain T cells in children with intractable seizures. The study's findings and limits: Patients' HCMV serostatus was unknown; virus specificity rests on CDR3 similarity alone.

TCRdb's table, derived via immunoSEQ multiplex PCR, lists solely in-frame clones and lacks some. The table shows tens of thousands of clones, with about 92% occurring only once. Germline values: CDR1 SQVTM, CDR2 ANQGSEA. Trimming left V 0 bases short and J 5 bases short, with 13 bases between. The CDR3 is 14 residues long. Surgery cases with the highest brain T cell transcript signatures were chosen for sequencing. Pre-surgery treatment included at least one anti-epileptic drug. The chain recombines TRBV29-1 with TRBJ1-2; D remains ambiguous. The material sequenced was peripheral blood, taken at surgery. This sequence was found in a boy younger than two with tuberous sclerosis and intractable seizures. The CDR3 loop reads CSVEDRESLYGYTF. As DNA, the CDR3 is TGCAGCGTTGAAGATCGGGAGTCTTTGTATGGCTACACCTTC.